These 15 T cell receptor beta chains originate from one sample sequenced in a study of blood T cell repertoires in COVID-19. Sequencing used immunoSEQ multiplex PCR; TCRdb keeps in-frame clones, though not all of them. The sample shows around 620,000 clones, around 90% of them seen only once. Sequencing was carried out using peripheral blood. These receptors were taken from a woman younger than 35 with acute or convalescent COVID-19.

V is TRBV14 and J is TRBJ1-4, with a tentative D call TRBD1 (6 bases). Per germline, CDR1 SGHDN and CDR2 FVKESK. CDR3 size: 17 residues. V shed 0 bases and J shed 5 bases, with 16 bases lying between them. The chain's CDR3 is CASSQERGGVPNEKLFF. The CDR3 DNA follows: TGTGCCAGCAGCCAAGAAAGGGGGGGGGTGCCAAATGAAAAACTGTTTTTT.

This chain connects TRBV5-1 to TRBJ2-5; perhaps TRBD2 as D (5 bases). The ends were cut back, 2 bases at V and 4 bases at J, with 24 bases in the middle. The CDR3 length is 18 residues. Germline CDR1 reads SGHRS; CDR2 reads YFSETQ. The CDR3 bases are TGCGCCAGCAGCTTTATCCGGAGGAAACACCTCGACGGAGAGACCCAGTACTTC. Translation gives CASSFIRRKHLDGETQYF.

V is TRBV9 and J is TRBJ2-1; TRBD1 agrees at 9 bases. V was pared by 3 bases and J by 2 bases, with 3 bases of the junction left unmatched. Germline lookup yields CDR1 SGDLS and CDR2 YYNGEE. The CDR3 loop spans 15 amino acids. In DNA form, the CDR3 reads TGTGCCAGCAGCGCTCGACAGGGGGCCTACAATGAGCAGTTCTTC. It codes for CASSARQGAYNEQFF.

The chain recombines TRBV21-1 with TRBJ2-1; TRBD2 was called by the table and not checked on the DNA. TRBV21-1 is classified as a pseudogene. CDR3 length equals 17 residues. CDR3 sequence (DNA): TGTGCCAGCAGCAAATTACCTAGCGGGGGGAACTACAATGAGCAGTTCTTC. This translates into CASSKLPSGGNYNEQFF.

The J gene is TRBJ2-7, the V gene TRBV5-1, with 12 bases matching TRBD2. After removal of 4 bases from V and 3 bases from J, the junction contained 14 bases not matched to a gene. The CDR3 is 18 amino acids. Germline CDR1 SGHRS, CDR2 YFSETQ. CDR3 nucleotide sequence: TGCGCCAGCAGCCGGTACTACGGACTAGCGGGGCCCAACTACGAGCAGTACTTC. Amino acids: CASSRYYGLAGPNYEQYF.

The chain has TRBV25-1 and TRBJ1-1; 9 nucleotides match TRBD1. The V gene's germline CDR1 is MGHDK and CDR2 SYGVNS. Trimming cost V 5 bases and J 3 bases; bases outside gene matches: 4. This CDR3 is built from 14 residues. The CDR3 region has the DNA TGTGCCAGCAGTAAACAGGGGGCTGACACTGAAGCTTTCTTT. It yields the protein CASSKQGADTEAFF.

The chain couples TRBV20-1 to TRBJ2-2, with a tentative D call TRBD1 (6 bases). Germline CDR1 reads DFQATT; CDR2 reads SNEGSKA (reference sequence). Between the trimmed V and J ends, which lost 3 bases and 5 bases, there was a span of 13 bases. The CDR3 length is 14 residues. Written as DNA, the CDR3 is TGCAGTGCTAGTGTTCCAGGGGTTACCGGGGAGCTGTTTTTT. The encoded protein is CSASVPGVTGELFF.

The gene calls are TRBV7-9 and TRBJ1-5, with D possibly matching TRBD1 (5 bases). The CDR3 runs to 14 residues. Per the germline V gene, CDR1 is SEHNR and CDR2 is FQNEAQ (reference sequence). Deletions cut 1 base from V and 4 bases from J, with 8 bases between. The CDR3 DNA is TGTGCCAGCAGCTTAGGGCGGGGGAATCAGCCCCAGCATTTT. Its translation: CASSLGRGNQPQHF.

The chain carries TRBV5-1 and TRBJ2-1, with TRBD2 matching over 12 bases. The CDR3 is made up of 15 amino acids. The germline V gene encodes CDR1 SGHRS and CDR2 YFSETQ. Trimming at V came to 1 base and at J to 14 bases, leaving 10 bases not matched to a gene. The CDR3 coding sequence is TGCGCCAGCAGCTTGTCGACTAGCGGGGGCCGAGGGGAGTTCTTC. Amino acids: CASSLSTSGGRGEFF.

The chain is built from TRBV30 and TRBJ2-2, with D perhaps matching TRBD1 (6 bases). The CDR3 is 13 amino acids. Germline CDR1 GTSNPN, CDR2 SVGIG (reference sequence). V was shortened by 3 bases and J by 7 bases, with 12 bases between the two germline ends. The CDR3 region has the DNA TGTGCCTGGAGCGCTGACAGGAACGGGGAGCTGTTTTTT. Translated, it gives CAWSADRNGELFF. Full variable domain (outside the CDR3, taken from reference TRBV30 and TRBJ2-2): SQTIHQWPATLVQPVGSPLSLECTVEGTSNPNLYWYRQAAGRGLQLLFYSVGIGQISSEVPQNLSASRPQDRQFILSSKKLLLSDSGFYLCAWSADRNGELFFGEGSRLTVL.

This chain uses TRBV9 with TRBJ2-1; D is ambiguous. The CDR3 totals 15 residues. The germline V and J ends were trimmed by 3 bases and 2 bases, with 12 bases remaining between them. Germline V gene sequence: CDR1 SGDLS, CDR2 YYNGEE. The CDR3 protein is CASSATPDTYNEQFF. CDR3 DNA: TGTGCCAGCAGCGCCACCCCAGACACCTACAATGAGCAGTTCTTC.

The chain has TRBV9 and TRBJ2-2, with TRBD2 matching 12 bases. CDR1 is SGDLS and CDR2 is YYNGEE in the germline V gene. V shed 3 bases and J 7 bases; nucleotides not matched to a gene: 7. This CDR3 contains 16 residues. The CDR3: CASSALAGGRIGELFF. The DNA of the CDR3 is TGTGCCAGCAGCGCCCTAGCGGGGGGGCGGATCGGGGAGCTGTTTTTT.

The gene calls are TRBV27 and TRBJ1-1; 7 positions agree with TRBD1. CDR3 length: 15 amino acids. The V gene's germline CDR1 is MNHEY and CDR2 SMNVEV (reference sequence). The junction had 12 bases not matched to a gene; V was cut back by 6 bases and J by 5 bases. CDR3 protein: CASRIPDRDKTEAFF. CDR3 DNA: TGTGCCAGCAGGATACCCGACAGGGATAAGACTGAAGCTTTCTTT.

The J gene is TRBJ2-3, the V gene TRBV9; tentative D call: TRBD1 (6 bases). V lost 3 bases and J lost 3, with 8 bases in between. The CDR3 sequence is 13 residues long. Germline CDR1 SGDLS, CDR2 YYNGEE. The CDR3 DNA reads TGTGCCAGCAGCGACAGGGAGACAGATACGCAGTATTTT. This encodes CASSDRETDTQYF.

The genes are TRBV7-2 and TRBJ2-3; 7 bases align to TRBD2. The length of the CDR3 is 17 residues. Germline CDR1 and CDR2: SGHTA and FQGNSA. The junction had 13 bases not matched to a gene; V was cut back by 5 bases and J by 2 bases. The CDR3 DNA reads as TGTGCCAGCAGCCCGGGGGTAGCGGGTTCAAACACAGATACGCAGTATTTT. Translation: CASSPGVAGSNTDTQYF.